This T cell receptor beta chain came from a study of shared clonotypes between healthy human individuals. Study-level results: In this cohort, only blood was sampled, and tissue repertoires likely differ.

A remark on this clone: Antigen specificity is unknown.

Libraries were prepared by immunoSEQ multiplex PCR; TCRdb keeps only in-frame clonotypes and omits some of them. This table holds approximately 980,000 clones, more than 75% found once. V was cut by 5 bases and J by 2 bases, with 15 bases left in between. Germline V CDR1 and CDR2: SEHNR, FQNEAQ (reference sequence). The CDR3 contains 15 residues. The TCR originated in a man younger than 30 in good health. Material: memory CD4+ T cells sorted from blood. Described subset: CD45RA-negative fraction. V usage is TRBV7-9 and J usage is TRBJ1-2; D not resolved. CDR3 bases: TGTGCCAGCAGCCGAGCAGGAAACCTGAACTATGGCTACACCTTC. It translates to CASSRAGNLNYGYTF.